Reported below is one T cell receptor (beta chain). Antigen unknown. Measured with immunoSEQ multiplex PCR; TCRdb has only the in-frame clones, and not every one. The table has about 100,000 clones, 75% to 95% seen once. This sample is drawn from a study of OX40 agonist ivuxolimab in advanced cancers. On the study more broadly: Allowance was made for prior anti-PD-1, anti-PD-L1 or anti-CTLA-4 therapy, and 40% had some. Whole-study results and caveats: Dose levels from 0.1 to 3.0 mg/kg saw CD4+ and CD8+ blood T cells expand clonally by week 6.

CDR1 SGHNT and CDR2 YENEEA come from the germline V gene. With 1 base removed from V and 8 bases from J, the gap between germline ends came to 18 bases. CDR3 length: 16 amino acids. Sequenced material: CD4+ or CD8+ T cells sorted from blood, taken in a trial of the OX40 agonist ivuxolimab. V and J are TRBV11-3 and TRBJ2-4; D tentatively reads TRBD1 or TRBD2 (5 bases each). The source of this sequence is an adult with an advanced solid tumor such as melanoma, head and neck, liver or kidney cancer. This chain's CDR3 is CASSLGGVAIRHIQYF. The CDR3 coding sequence is TGTGCCAGCAGCTTAGGAGGGGTAGCGATTAGGCACATTCAGTACTTC.